This TCR beta chain originates from a study of blood T cell repertoires in COVID-19. Study summary: Researchers got acute and convalescent COVID-19 samples from the United States, Italy and Spain. The cDNA or gDNA used as material had been derived from T cells, B-cell-depleted T cells, or PBMCs.

The ends were cut back, 7 bases at V and 6 bases at J, with 10 bases in the middle. Germline V lookup: CDR1 LGHNT, CDR2 FRNRAP. The CDR3 consists of 12 residues. Per the original data handling: Amplification from reference gene primers served as the basis for estimated nucleated cell counts. The repertoire was sequenced with immunoSEQ multiplex PCR; TCRdb's copy has only in-frame clones and lacks some. D and trimming come from the DNA, and the V and J calls and clone size come from that table. This table has a few hundred thousand clones, approximately 83% appearing once. This TCR derives from a woman aged 25 to 39 who had recovered from COVID-19. The chain recombines TRBV12-5 with TRBJ1-5, with D uncertain. Sequencing used peripheral blood. This chain's CDR3 is CASAQEGQPQHF. The CDR3 bases are TGTGCTAGTGCCCAGGAAGGTCAGCCCCAGCATTTT.